This TCR beta chain was observed in a study of beta chain features in type 1 diabetes. Notes on the study in general: Across all four CD4+ subsets, people with type 1 diabetes showed modestly shorter TCRB CDR3s.

Every bit of the isolated RNA underwent reverse transcription, so sequencing read expressed TCRB transcripts. TCRdb's table, derived via immunoSEQ multiplex PCR, lists solely in-frame clones and lacks some. Here the sample spans 250,000 to 350,000 clones, more than 13% being singletons. A word on this clone: Its antigen is not identified.

Germline CDR1 and CDR2: ENHRY and SYGVKD. The CDR3 length is 14 residues. V lost 9 bases and J lost 5; bases outside the gene matches: 9. Sorted populations all exceeded 95% purity. The J gene is TRBJ1-3, the V gene TRBV10-3, with TRBD1 matching 8 bases. Sample: naive CD4+ T cells from blood. The receptor was isolated from a man younger than 45 with type 1 diabetes. CDR3 nucleotide sequence: TGTGCCATGGCGGACAGGGAGATAAGAAACACCATATATTTT. Protein: CAMADREIRNTIYF.